The 20 T cell receptor beta chains in this list originate from one sample, sequenced in a study of T-cell reconstitution after alpha-beta-depleted transplantation in children. During its preparation, the TCRbeta library received unique molecular identifiers. One entry per CDR3 protein, called by TCRdb with MiXCR from the PCR reads. This table has 780,000 or so distinct CDR3 sequences, approximately 15% appearing once. Sequencing was performed on PBMCs, mostly from graft donor cells, taken 360 days after TCRalphabeta/CD19-depleted stem cell transplant. These receptors were taken from a male patient younger than 18 who had a stem cell transplant for acute lymphoblastic leukemia, so the T cells may come from the graft donor.

This chain connects TRBV30 to TRBJ2-7; either TRBD1 or TRBD2 may supply D (5 bases each). The CDR3 spans 13 residues. Germline CDR1 and CDR2: GTSNPN and SVGIG (reference sequence). Trimming pared 3 bases from V and 2 bases from J, leaving 11 bases between. The CDR3 region has the DNA TGTGCCTGGAGGGGGGACGGCCCCTACGAGCAGTACTTC. Amino acid sequence: CAWRGDGPYEQYF.

This chain uses TRBV5-1 with TRBJ2-7; a possible D gene is TRBD2 (5 bases). Germline CDR1 reads SGHRS; CDR2 reads YFSETQ. This CDR3 spans 14 amino acids. Trimming took 0 bases from V and 11 from J, leaving 18 bases between them. The CDR3 DNA reads TGCGCCAGCAGCTTGGGAAGCGGACCAGCCAGAGAGTACTTC. Translating it yields CASSLGSGPAREYF. The full variable domain, in which reference TRBV5-1 and TRBJ2-7 provide the parts outside the CDR3, is KAGVTQTPRYLIKTRGQQVTLSCSPISGHRSVSWYQQTPGQGLQFLFEYFSETQRNKGNFPGRFSGRQFSNSRSEMNVSTLELGDSALYLCASSLGSGPAREYFGPGTRLTVT.

This clonotype was seen more than once but under ten times. V gene TRBV29-1 combines with J gene TRBJ2-4; D uncertain. V was trimmed by 2 bases and J by 0 bases, leaving 11 bases between them. CDR3 length equals 15 residues. Germline CDR1 is SQVTM and CDR2 is ANQGSEA. CDR3 region: CSVESWGLAKNIQYF. DNA of the CDR3: TGCAGCGTTGAAAGTTGGGGTCTAGCCAAAAACATTCAGTACTTC.

This clonotype turned up a few times. The chain links TRBV12-3 or TRBV12-4 to TRBJ1-1, with TRBD1 identical over 7 bases. The CDR3 has 16 amino acids. The V and J ends lost 3 bases and 0 bases, in that order; junction bases with no gene match: 7. CDR3 sequence reads: CASSFPTGNMNTEAFF. DNA of the CDR3: TGTGCCAGCAGTTTCCCGACAGGGAACATGAACACTGAAGCTTTCTTT.

This clonotype appeared a few times. This sequence joins TRBV20-1 and TRBJ2-5; 8 bases match TRBD2. The CDR3 has 14 amino acids. The germline gives CDR1 DFQATT, CDR2 SNEGSKA (reference sequence). V lost 6 bases and J lost 4; bases outside the gene matches: 10. The CDR3 loop reads CSAESGSWRETQYF. As DNA, the CDR3 is TGCAGTGCGGAGAGCGGGAGTTGGAGAGAGACCCAGTACTTC.

The sample holds a few counts of this clonotype. The chain joins TRBV7-3 to TRBJ2-6, with 8 bases that match TRBD1. Germline V CDR1 and CDR2: SGHTA, FQGTGA. V lost 5 bases and J lost 0; bases outside the gene matches: 12. This CDR3 comprises 19 residues. CDR3: CASSRSGQGVGSGANVLTF. CDR3 DNA sequence: TGTGCCAGCAGCCGAAGTGGACAGGGTGTGGGCTCTGGGGCCAACGTCCTGACTTTC.

The chain links TRBV5-1 to TRBJ1-1, with D maybe TRBD1 (6 bases). V was cut by 2 bases and J by 11 bases, with 13 bases left in between. The CDR3 sequence is 12 residues long. Per germline, CDR1 SGHRS and CDR2 YFSETQ. The CDR3 coding sequence is TGCGCCAGCAGCTTTCAGGGGTCGCGGGCTTTCTTT. Translation gives CASSFQGSRAFF.

In its sample, this clonotype was seen a few times. The CDR3 sequence is CSAYRGRSYEQYF. The CDR3 nucleotides are TGCAGTGCGTATAGGGGACGATCCTACGAGCAGTACTTC. The J gene is TRBJ2-7, the V gene TRBV20-1; D may correspond to TRBD1 or TRBD2 (5 bases each). Trimming took off 6 bases at V and 1 base at J, with 13 bases between the two ends. The CDR3 consists of 13 residues. Per germline, CDR1 DFQATT and CDR2 SNEGSKA (reference sequence).

This clonotype has a count of ten or more. The rearrangement links TRBV7-2 to TRBJ2-1; 11 bases line up with TRBD2. The V gene end was trimmed by 4 bases and the J gene end by 10 bases; junction bases not matched to a gene: 15. Germline V lookup: CDR1 SGHTA, CDR2 FQGNSA. CDR3 size: 17 residues. CDR3 protein: CASSYHRGLAALGEQFF. The DNA for the CDR3 is TGTGCCAGCAGCTACCATAGGGGACTAGCGGCCCTGGGGGAGCAGTTCTTC. Variable domain in full (rest from reference TRBV7-2 and TRBJ2-1): GAGVSQSPSNKVTEKGKDVELRCDPISGHTALYWYRQSLGQGLEFLIYFQGNSAPDKSGLPSDRFSAERTGGSVSTLTIQRTQQEDSAVYLCASSYHRGLAALGEQFFGPGTRLTVL.

This clonotype was observed at least ten times. V gene TRBV5-1 combines with J gene TRBJ1-2, with D perhaps matching TRBD1 (5 bases). Germline assignment: CDR1 SGHRS and CDR2 YFSETQ. V lost 4 bases to trimming and J lost 2 bases, with 15 bases between them. The CDR3 runs to 15 residues. The DNA of the CDR3 is TGCGCCAGCAGCCTGGGGACTTATCTGAACTATGGCTACACCTTC. As protein: CASSLGTYLNYGYTF.

The chain combines TRBV9 with TRBJ2-1; D unclear. The CDR3 has 11 residues. Trimming cost V 3 bases and J 9 bases, with 7 bases left between them. Germline values: CDR1 SGDLS, CDR2 YYNGEE. The CDR3 region has the DNA TGTGCCAGCAGCGCACACGTTGAGCAGTTCTTC. Protein sequence: CASSAHVEQFF.

V usage is TRBV6-5 and J usage is TRBJ1-2; TRBD1 is a possible D gene (5 bases). The V gene's germline CDR1 is MNHEY and CDR2 SVGAGI. This CDR3 has 18 amino acids. CDR3 bases: TGTGCAGTATTCAGCACTTCTTTCTCGGGACTGGACTACTATGGCTACACCTTC. Its translation: CAVFSTSFSGLDYYGYTF.

This clonotype appeared many times. V and J are TRBV6-5 and TRBJ1-1; D is undetermined. Germline-derived CDR1 and CDR2 are MNHEY and SVGAGI. The CDR3 is made up of 12 amino acids. Deletions cut 0 bases from V and 7 bases from J, with 6 bases between. The CDR3, as DNA: TGTGCCAGCAGTTACTCGGGTGTTGAAGCTTTCTTT. It yields the protein CASSYSGVEAFF.

The table lists this clonotype with many counts. The rearrangement joins TRBV15 to TRBJ1-5; D is unclear. Germline CDR1 and CDR2: LNHNV and YYDKDF (reference sequence). Trimming cost V 0 bases and J 6 bases, with 6 bases left between them. The CDR3 is 13 residues long. The CDR3 bases are TGTGCCACCAGCAGAGATTTAGGTCAGCCCCAGCATTTT. This gives the protein CATSRDLGQPQHF.

The rearrangement links TRBV12-3 or TRBV12-4 to TRBJ1-1, with TRBD1 identical over 7 bases. The CDR3 has 15 residues. V was clipped by 5 bases and J by 1 base; unmatched bases: 7. The CDR3 coding sequence is TGTGCCAGCAGTCCGACGGGACAGCCGAACACTGAAGCTTTCTTT. Translation gives CASSPTGQPNTEAFF.

This sequence joins TRBV4-2 and TRBJ2-1; the match to TRBD2 covers 12 bases. Germline V gene sequence: CDR1 LGHNA, CDR2 YNFKEQ. Trimming took 1 base from V and 7 from J; bases not matched to a gene: 14. The CDR3 spans 19 residues. CDR3 sequence: CASSQVLAGGSIGTNEQFF. Here the CDR3 DNA reads TGTGCCAGCAGCCAAGTCCTAGCGGGAGGGAGTATTGGTACAAATGAGCAGTTCTTC.

CDR3 DNA: TGTGCCAGCAGCTTCCTGACAGGGACCCTTCACACCGGGGAGCTGTTTTTT. Amino acids: CASSFLTGTLHTGELFF. The genes are TRBV5-7 and TRBJ2-2; the match to TRBD1 covers 7 bases. TRBV5-7 is annotated as an ORF whose role is uncertain. This CDR3 has 17 residues. Trimming cost V 2 bases and J 3 bases; bases outside gene matches: 10.

J is TRBJ2-1 and V is TRBV6-5, with 8 bases matching TRBD1. This CDR3 is built from 18 residues. With 0 bases clipped from V and 0 bases from J, the junction kept 7 bases outside the gene matches. Germline V gene sequence: CDR1 MNHEY, CDR2 SVGAGI. The CDR3 DNA is TGTGCCAGCAGTTACTCGTCGGGACAGGCTAGCTCCTACAATGAGCAGTTCTTC. This codes for CASSYSSGQASSYNEQFF.

The CDR3 DNA follows: TGCAGCGAATACAGGAACCCAGCCAGGGCCACGAACACCGGGGAGCTGTTTTTT. Its protein is CSEYRNPARATNTGELFF. This chain uses TRBV29-1 with TRBJ2-2, with a tentative D call TRBD1 (5 bases). The CDR3 is 18 amino acids. V shed 7 bases and J shed 0 bases, with 24 bases lying between them. The germline gives CDR1 SQVTM, CDR2 ANQGSEA.

This clonotype was seen more than once but under ten times. The CDR3 loop reads CASSFPGLAGGPSYNEQFF. The CDR3 nucleotides read TGCGCCAGCAGCTTCCCGGGACTAGCGGGAGGGCCGTCCTACAATGAGCAGTTCTTC. The chain recombines TRBV4-1 with TRBJ2-1; 16 bases agree with TRBD2. The CDR3 is 19 amino acids. J lost 1 base, V lost 5 bases, and 8 bases had no gene match. From germline, CDR1 is MGHRA and CDR2 YSYEKL.